This T cell receptor (beta chain) was sequenced in a study of cytomegalovirus exposure and HLA in healthy donors. PCR primers comprised 60 Vbeta and 13 Jbeta primers. Generated by immunoSEQ multiplex PCR, the TCRdb table keeps only in-frame clones and is missing some. The sample carries over 150,000 clones, more than 70% recorded once. Sequenced sample: PBMCs. The sequence was collected from a man aged 55 to 69 in good health and CMV-seronegative.

The CDR3 spells CASSRAGSSYEQYF. CDR3 bases: TGTGCCAGTTCCCGAGCGGGGAGCTCCTACGAGCAGTACTTC. The chain recombines TRBV7-2 with TRBJ2-7, with 7 bases identical to TRBD2. The trim removed 9 bases at V and 0 bases at J, leaving 8 bases unmatched. In germline, CDR1 is SGHTA, CDR2 FQGNSA. CDR3 length equals 14 residues.